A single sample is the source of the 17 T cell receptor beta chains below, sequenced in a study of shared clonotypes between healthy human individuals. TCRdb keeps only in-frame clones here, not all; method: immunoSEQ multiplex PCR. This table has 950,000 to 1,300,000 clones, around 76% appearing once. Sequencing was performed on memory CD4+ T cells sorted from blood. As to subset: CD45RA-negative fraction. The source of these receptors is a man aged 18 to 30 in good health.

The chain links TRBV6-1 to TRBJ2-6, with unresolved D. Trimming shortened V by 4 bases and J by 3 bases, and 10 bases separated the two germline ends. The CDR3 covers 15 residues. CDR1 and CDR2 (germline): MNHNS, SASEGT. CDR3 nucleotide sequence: TGTGCCAGCAGTGTGGGGTCAGTTGGGGCCAACGTCCTGACTTTC. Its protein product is CASSVGSVGANVLTF.

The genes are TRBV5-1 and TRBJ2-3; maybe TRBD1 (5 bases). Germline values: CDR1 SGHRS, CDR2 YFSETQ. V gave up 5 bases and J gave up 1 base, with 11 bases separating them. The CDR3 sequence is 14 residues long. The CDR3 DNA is TGCGCCAGCAGACAGGACCCGGGCACAGATACGCAGTATTTT. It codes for CASRQDPGTDTQYF.

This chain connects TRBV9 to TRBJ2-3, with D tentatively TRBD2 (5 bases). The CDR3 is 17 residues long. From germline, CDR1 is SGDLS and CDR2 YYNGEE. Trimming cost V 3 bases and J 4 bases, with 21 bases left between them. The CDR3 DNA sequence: TGTGCCAGCAGCGCGGAGGCGGGCCACACTGAATCAGATACGCAGTATTTT. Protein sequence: CASSAEAGHTESDTQYF.

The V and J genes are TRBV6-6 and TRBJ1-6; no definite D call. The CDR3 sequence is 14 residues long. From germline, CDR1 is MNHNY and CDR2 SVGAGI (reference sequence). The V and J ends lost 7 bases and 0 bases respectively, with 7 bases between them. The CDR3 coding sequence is TGTGCCAGCACCGTCGGCTCCTATAATTCACCCCTCCACTTT. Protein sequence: CASTVGSYNSPLHF.

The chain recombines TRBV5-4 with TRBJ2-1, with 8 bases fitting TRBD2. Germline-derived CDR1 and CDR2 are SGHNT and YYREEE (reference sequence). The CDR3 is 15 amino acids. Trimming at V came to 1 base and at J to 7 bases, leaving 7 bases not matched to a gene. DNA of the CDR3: TGTGCCAGCAGCTTGTCCGGGAGGGCCGGAAATGAGCAGTTCTTC. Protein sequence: CASSLSGRAGNEQFF.

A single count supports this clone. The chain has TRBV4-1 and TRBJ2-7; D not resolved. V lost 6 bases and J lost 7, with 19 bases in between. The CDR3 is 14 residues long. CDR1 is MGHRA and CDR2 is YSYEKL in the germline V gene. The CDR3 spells CASSPWNAAKEQYF. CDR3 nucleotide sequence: TGCGCCAGCAGTCCATGGAACGCCGCTAAAGAGCAGTACTTC.

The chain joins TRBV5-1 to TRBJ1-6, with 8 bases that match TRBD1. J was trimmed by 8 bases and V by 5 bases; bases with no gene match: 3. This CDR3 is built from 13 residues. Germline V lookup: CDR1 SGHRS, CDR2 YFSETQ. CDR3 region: CASRQGADSPLHF. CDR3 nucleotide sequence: TGCGCCAGCAGGCAGGGGGCAGATTCACCCCTCCACTTT.

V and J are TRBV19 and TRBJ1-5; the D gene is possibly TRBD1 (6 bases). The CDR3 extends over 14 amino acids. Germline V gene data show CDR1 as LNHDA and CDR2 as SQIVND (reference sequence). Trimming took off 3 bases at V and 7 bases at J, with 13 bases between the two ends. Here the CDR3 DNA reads TGTGCCAGTAGTATGGGGGCAGACAGACAGCCCCAGCATTTT. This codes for CASSMGADRQPQHF.

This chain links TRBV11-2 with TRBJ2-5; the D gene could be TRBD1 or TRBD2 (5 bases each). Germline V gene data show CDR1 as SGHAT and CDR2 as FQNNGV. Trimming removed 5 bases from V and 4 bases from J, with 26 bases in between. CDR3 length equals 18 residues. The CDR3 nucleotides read TGTGCCAGCAGCAACCCATTTACGGGGCAGGAGTATGGAGAGACCCAGTACTTC. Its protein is CASSNPFTGQEYGETQYF.

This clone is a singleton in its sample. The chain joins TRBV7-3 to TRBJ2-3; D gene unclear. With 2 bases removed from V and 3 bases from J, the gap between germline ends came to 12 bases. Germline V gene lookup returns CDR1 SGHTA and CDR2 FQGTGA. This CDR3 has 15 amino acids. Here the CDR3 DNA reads TGTGCCAGCAGCTTAGGGTGGGCCGCGACAGATACGCAGTATTTT. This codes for CASSLGWAATDTQYF.

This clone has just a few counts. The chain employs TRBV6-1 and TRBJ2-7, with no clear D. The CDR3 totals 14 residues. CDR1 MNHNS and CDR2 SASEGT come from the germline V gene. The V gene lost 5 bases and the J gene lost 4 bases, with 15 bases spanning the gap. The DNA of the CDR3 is TGTGCCAGCAGTTTTAACAAGGGTGGGTACGAGCAGTACTTC. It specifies CASSFNKGGYEQYF.

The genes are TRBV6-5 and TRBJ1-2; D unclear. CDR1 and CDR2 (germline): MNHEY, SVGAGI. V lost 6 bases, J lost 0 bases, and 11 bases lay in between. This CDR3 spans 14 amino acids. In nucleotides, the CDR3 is TGTGCCAGCAGCCGGACGAAAGCTAACTATGGCTACACCTTC. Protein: CASSRTKANYGYTF.

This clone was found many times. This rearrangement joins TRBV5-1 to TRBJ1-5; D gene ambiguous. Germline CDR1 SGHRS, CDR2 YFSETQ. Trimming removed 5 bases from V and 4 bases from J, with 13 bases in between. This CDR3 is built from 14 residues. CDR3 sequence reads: CASSPDGINQPQHF. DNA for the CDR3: TGCGCCAGCAGTCCGGACGGAATTAATCAGCCCCAGCATTTT.

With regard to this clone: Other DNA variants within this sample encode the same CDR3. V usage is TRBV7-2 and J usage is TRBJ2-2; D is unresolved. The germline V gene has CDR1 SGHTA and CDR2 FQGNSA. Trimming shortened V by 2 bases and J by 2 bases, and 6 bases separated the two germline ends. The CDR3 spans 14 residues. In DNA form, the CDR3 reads TGTGCCAGCAGCTTAAGTGGAAACACCGGGGAGCTGTTTTTT. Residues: CASSLSGNTGELFF.

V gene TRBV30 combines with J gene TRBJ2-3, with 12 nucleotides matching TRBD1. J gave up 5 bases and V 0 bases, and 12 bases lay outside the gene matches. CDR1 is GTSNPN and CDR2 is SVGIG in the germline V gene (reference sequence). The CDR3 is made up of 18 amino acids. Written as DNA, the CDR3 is TGTGCCTGGAGTGTAGGGCAGGGACAGGGGGCGCGTAGAGATACGCAGTATTTT. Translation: CAWSVGQGQGARRDTQYF.

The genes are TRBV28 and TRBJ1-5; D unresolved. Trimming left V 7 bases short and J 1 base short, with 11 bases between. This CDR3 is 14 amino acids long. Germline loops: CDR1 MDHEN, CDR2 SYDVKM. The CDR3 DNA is TGTGCCAGCACTCGAGGGCGGAGCAATCAGCCCCAGCATTTT. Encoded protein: CASTRGRSNQPQHF.

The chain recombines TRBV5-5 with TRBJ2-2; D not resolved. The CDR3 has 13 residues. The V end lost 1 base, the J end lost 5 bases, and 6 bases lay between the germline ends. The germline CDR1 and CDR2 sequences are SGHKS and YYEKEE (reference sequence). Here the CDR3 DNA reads TGTGCCAGCAGCTTGCGCGCAACCGGGGAGCTGTTTTTT. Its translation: CASSLRATGELFF.